This T cell receptor (beta chain) comes out of a study of early T cells in non-severe SARS-CoV-2 infection. Study in general: The chains were unpaired, and the sequenced material was bulk RNA from unsorted whole blood.

Trimming cost V 1 base and J 9 bases; bases outside gene matches: 4. The germline gives CDR1 MNHEY, CDR2 SVGEGT. The CDR3 totals 14 residues. This clonotype was seen at least ten times. Unique molecular identifiers were attached to individual cDNA molecules. A single record per CDR3 protein comes from TCRdb applying MiXCR to the 5' RACE reads. This table holds 30,000 or so distinct CDR3 sequences, less than 6.5% found once. This receptor was obtained from an adult who was a healthcare worker with PCR-confirmed SARS-CoV-2 infection or an uninfected control (not recorded which). Sequencing was carried out using whole blood. J is TRBJ2-1 and V is TRBV6-2 or TRBV6-3, with TRBD1 matching 9 bases. In DNA form, the CDR3 reads TGTGCCAGCAGTTACTTTACAGGGGGCGGTGAGCAGTTCTTC. It yields the protein CASSYFTGGGEQFF.